This T cell receptor beta chain was documented in a study of regulatory T cells in long-lasting Graves disease. To make TCR beta libraries, researchers used iRepertoire HTBI primers and Arm-PCR of CDR3 regions. TCRdb re-called the multiplex PCR reads through MiXCR, storing one row per CDR3 protein. Here the sample spans roughly 430,000 distinct CDR3 sequences, around 20% being singletons. Notes on the study in general: Patients with persistent disease showed a bias toward TRBV28, TRBJ1-2 and TRBJ2-5.

Specified time point: persistent/refractory GD, antithyroid drugs over 5 years with positive TRAb. PBMCs provided the RNA from which the TCR library was made. Points on this clonotype: Its antigen is unknown.

J was trimmed by 6 bases and V by 3 bases; bases with no gene match: 8. Germline lookup yields CDR1 GTSNPN and CDR2 SVGIG (reference sequence). There are 14 residues in the CDR3. This sample comprised peripheral blood mononuclear cells (PBMCs), obtained when the disease was refractory, from a patient treated with antithyroid drugs. This clonotype originated in a female donor with Graves disease. V is TRBV30 and J is TRBJ2-7, with 10 bases identical to TRBD2. The CDR3 nucleotides read TGTGCCTGGAGGAATGGTTTAGCGGGAGGCGAGCAGTACTTC. This translates into CAWRNGLAGGEQYF.